Listed here are 7 T cell receptor beta chains from one sample, sequenced in a study of T cells after yellow fever vaccination. TCRdb independently ran MiXCR on the 5' RACE reads; one entry per CDR3 protein. The sample lists about 300,000 distinct CDR3 sequences, about 6.9% seen once, with around 17% in the top ten. This sample comprised PBMCs, obtained more than 35 days after the first yellow fever vaccination. The receptors stem from a man between 18 and 35 years old who received the YFV17D yellow fever vaccine.

This clonotype was seen a handful of times. The chain carries TRBV7-9 and TRBJ2-1; D remains ambiguous. V was shortened by 4 bases and J by 5 bases, with 18 bases between the two germline ends. CDR3 length: 16 amino acids. Germline loops: CDR1 SEHNR, CDR2 FQNEAQ (reference sequence). The CDR3 DNA follows: TGTGCCAGCAGCTCCCCCGGGTGGAAGGGCCACAATGAGCAGTTCTTC. It codes for CASSSPGWKGHNEQFF.

This clonotype was observed many times. V usage is TRBV6-2 or TRBV6-3 and J usage is TRBJ2-5; 8 bases align to TRBD1. Germline V gene lookup returns CDR1 MNHEY and CDR2 SVGEGT. V lost 6 bases to trimming and J lost 5 bases; unmatched junction nucleotides: 8. CDR3 length: 14 residues. The CDR3 DNA is TGTGCCAGCAGGACCCCAGGGGGCTGGGAGACCCAGTACTTC. It specifies CASRTPGGWETQYF.

The chain employs TRBV18 and TRBJ2-7, with D uncertain. CDR1 and CDR2 from the germline V gene are KGHSH and LQKENI. V lost 2 bases, J lost 0 bases, and 5 bases lay in between. CDR3 length: 13 amino acids. Here the CDR3 reads CASSPNHSYEQYV. CDR3 bases: TGTGCCAGCTCACCAAACCACTCCTACGAGCAGTACGTC.

This clonotype was detected only once. Its ends do not fully match the called genes, so a read error is possible. This chain links TRBV7-2 with TRBJ2-7; D is ambiguous. The CDR3 consists of 13 residues. The germline CDR1 and CDR2 sequences are SGHTA and FQGNSA. In DNA form, the CDR3 reads TGTGCCAGCAGCTTATGGTTCTCCAACGAGCAGTACTTC. The encoded protein is CASSLWFSNEQYF.

This clonotype was seen repeatedly, ten times or more. The chain recombines TRBV3-1 with TRBJ1-1; 11 bases agree with TRBD1. The CDR3 has 16 amino acids. Germline values: CDR1 LGHDT, CDR2 YNNKEL (reference sequence). V trimming: 2 bases; J trimming: 5 bases; junction bases outside the gene matches: 7. This CDR3 reads CASSQPPGQGGTEAFF. The CDR3 DNA reads TGTGCCAGCAGCCAACCTCCGGGACAGGGGGGAACTGAAGCTTTCTTT.

This clonotype was observed a handful of times. The chain's CDR3 is CASSSTGLPVQPQHF. CDR3 nucleotides: TGTGCCAGCAGTTCGACAGGGCTCCCGGTTCAGCCCCAGCATTTT. The V gene is TRBV6-5, the J gene TRBJ1-5, with 7 bases that match TRBD1. The germline V gene encodes CDR1 MNHEY and CDR2 SVGAGI. J lost 6 bases, V lost 4 bases, and 9 bases had no gene match. CDR3 length: 15 residues.

The genes are TRBV16 and TRBJ2-1; D tentatively fits TRBD1 or TRBD2 (7 bases each). Trimming pared 2 bases from V and 2 bases from J, leaving 13 bases between. CDR1 and CDR2 from the germline V gene are KGHSY and FQNENV. The CDR3 contains 16 residues. CDR3 DNA: TGTGCCAGCAGCCAAGGGCGGGGGACAGCCTACAATGAGCAGTTCTTC. Translating it yields CASSQGRGTAYNEQFF.